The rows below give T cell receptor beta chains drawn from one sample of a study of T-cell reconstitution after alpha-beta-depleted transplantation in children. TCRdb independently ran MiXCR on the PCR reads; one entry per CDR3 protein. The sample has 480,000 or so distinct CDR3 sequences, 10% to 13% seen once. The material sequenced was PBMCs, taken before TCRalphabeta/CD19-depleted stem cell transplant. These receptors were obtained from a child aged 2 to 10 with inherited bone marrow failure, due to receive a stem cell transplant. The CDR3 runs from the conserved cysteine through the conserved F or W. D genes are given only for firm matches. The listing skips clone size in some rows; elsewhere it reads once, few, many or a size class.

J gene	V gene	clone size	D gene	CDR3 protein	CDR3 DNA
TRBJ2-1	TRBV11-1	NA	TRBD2	CASSLGLAGEGHNEQFF	TGTGCCAGCAGCTTAGGTTTAGCGGGAGAAGGGCACAATGAGCAGTTCTTC
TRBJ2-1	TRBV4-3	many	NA	CASSPYHPNEQFF	TGCGCCAGCAGCCCCTATCACCCGAATGAGCAGTTCTTC
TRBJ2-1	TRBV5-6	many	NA	CASSLASGSYNEQFF	TGTGCCAGCAGCTTGGCCAGCGGCTCCTACAATGAGCAGTTCTTC
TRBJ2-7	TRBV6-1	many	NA	CASSKRGASYEQYF	TGTGCCAGCAGTAAAAGGGGGGCATCCTACGAGCAGTACTTC
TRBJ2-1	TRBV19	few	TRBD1	CASSIPLGQGKRYNEQFF	TGTGCCAGTAGTATCCCCCTCGGACAGGGTAAAAGGTACAATGAGCAGTTCTTC
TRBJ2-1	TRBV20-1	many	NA	CSARDLLAAYNEQFF	TGCAGTGCTAGAGATCTGTTAGCGGCCTACAATGAGCAGTTCTTC
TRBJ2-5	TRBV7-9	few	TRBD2	CASSLVAQGRAQYF	TGTGCCAGCAGCTTAGTAGCGCAAGGGAGGGCCCAGTACTTC
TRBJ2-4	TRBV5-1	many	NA	CASSFEKGHPILAKNIQYF	TGCGCCAGCAGCTTCGAAAAGGGCCACCCCATCTTAGCCAAAAACATTCAGTACTTC
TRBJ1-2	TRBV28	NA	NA	CASSLSPGALNYGYTF	TGTGCCAGCAGTTTATCCCCGGGGGCCCTCAACTATGGCTACACCTTC
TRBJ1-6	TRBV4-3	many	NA	CASSQDPTGWNSPLHF	TGCGCCAGCAGCCAAGATCCCACAGGGTGGAATTCACCCCTCCACTTT
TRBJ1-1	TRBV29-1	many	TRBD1	CSVQGTEAFF	TGCAGCGTACAGGGGACTGAAGCTTTCTTT
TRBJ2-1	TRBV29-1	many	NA	CSVEGETSYEQFF	TGCAGCGTTGAAGGAGAGACGTCGTATGAGCAGTTCTTC
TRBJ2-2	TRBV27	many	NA	CASSVLTYTGELFF	TGTGCCAGCAGTGTACTAACATACACCGGGGAGCTGTTTTTT
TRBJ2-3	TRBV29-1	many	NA	CSAKMSGSTDTQYF	TGCAGCGCGAAGATGAGCGGGAGCACAGATACGCAGTATTTT
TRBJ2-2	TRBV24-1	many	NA	CATSDLRQGNTGELFF	TGTGCCACCAGTGATTTGCGGCAGGGGAACACCGGGGAGCTGTTTTTT
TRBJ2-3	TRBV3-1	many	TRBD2	CASSPRTSGIGDTQYF	TGTGCCAGCAGCCCCCGGACTAGCGGGATTGGAGATACGCAGTATTTT
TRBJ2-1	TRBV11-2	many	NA	CASSAAGPYNEQFF	TGTGCCAGCAGCGCTGCTGGGCCGTACAATGAGCAGTTCTTC
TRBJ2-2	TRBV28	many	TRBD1	CASSLGPGQGNTGELFF	TGTGCCAGCAGTTTAGGGCCGGGACAGGGTAACACCGGGGAGCTGTTTTTT
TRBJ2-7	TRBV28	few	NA	CASRDISYEQYF	TGTGCCAGCAGGGACATCTCCTACGAGCAGTACTTC
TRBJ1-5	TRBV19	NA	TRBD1	CASSTGQGMSNQPQHF	TGTGCCAGTAGTACCGGACAGGGGATGTCCAATCAGCCCCAGCATTTT
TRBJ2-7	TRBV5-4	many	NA	CASSAGNYEQYF	TGTGCCAGCAGTGCCGGGAACTACGAGCAGTACTTC
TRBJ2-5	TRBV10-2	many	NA	CASSGETQYF	TGCGCCAGCAGTGGAGAGACCCAGTACTTC
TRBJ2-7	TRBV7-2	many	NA	CASSLGPGAPYEQYF	TGTGCCAGCAGCTTAGGTCCAGGGGCTCCCTACGAGCAGTACTTC